A single sample gave rise to the 4 T cell receptor beta chains below, sequenced in a study of hypomethylating agent response in myelodysplastic syndrome. TCRdb's copy holds only in-frame clones and misses some; the assay was immunoSEQ multiplex PCR. This sample carries about 3,000 clones, around 75% of them seen once, and the ten largest clones take about 10%. The sample consisted of bone marrow, taken before or after starting hypomethylating agent treatment for myelodysplastic syndrome (not recorded which). The receptors shown here come from a human donor with myelodysplastic syndrome.

Comments on this clone: It is unclear where the CDR3 begins or ends on the DNA, so no DNA is shown, and the CDR3 is as TCRdb lists it. The chain uses TRBV21-1 and TRBJ2-5; the table gives TRBD1 as D, unverified against the DNA. TRBV21-1 is listed as a pseudogene. The CDR3 contains 16 residues when both ends are counted. CDR3 residues: CASSKVGQGAVETQYF.

The chain carries TRBV11-2 and TRBJ2-1; TRBD2 agrees at 10 bases. Germline V gene sequence: CDR1 SGHAT, CDR2 FQNNGV. Trimming at V came to 5 bases and at J to 7 bases, leaving 2 bases not matched to a gene. The CDR3 length is 13 residues. DNA of the CDR3: TGTGCCAGCAGCCTAGCGGGGGAGAATGAGCAGTTCTTC. This encodes CASSLAGENEQFF.

The chain couples TRBV18 to TRBJ2-5, with 8 bases aligning to TRBD1. After removal of 5 bases from V and 3 bases from J, the junction contained 5 bases not matched to a gene. This CDR3 comprises 14 residues. Germline-derived CDR1 and CDR2 are KGHSH and LQKENI. The CDR3 spells CASSYDRGEETQYF. The CDR3 coding sequence is TGTGCCAGCTCATATGACAGGGGAGAAGAGACCCAGTACTTC. The variable domain in full, completed from reference TRBV18 and TRBJ2-5, reads NAGVMQNPRHLVRRRGQEARLRCSPMKGHSHVYWYRQLPEEGLKFMVYLQKENIIDESGMPKERFSAEFPKEGPSILRIQQVVRGDSAAYFCASSYDRGEETQYFGPGTRLLVL.

This chain uses TRBV29-1 with TRBJ2-7; 8 bases align to TRBD2. The CDR3 has 13 amino acids. V lost 6 bases to trimming and J lost 3 bases; unmatched junction nucleotides: 7. The germline CDR1 and CDR2 sequences are SQVTM and ANQGSEA. The CDR3 DNA reads as TGCAGCGTATTACTAGCGGACCACTACGAGCAGTACTTC. Protein product: CSVLLADHYEQYF.